The source of this TCR beta chain is a study of blood T cell repertoires in COVID-19. The overall study: COVID-19 samples from acute and convalescent phases originated in the United States, Italy and Spain.

The germline V gene has CDR1 ENHRY and CDR2 SYGVKD. The CDR3 is 14 amino acids. Deletions cut 7 bases from V and 4 bases from J, with 14 bases between. As handled by the study authors: Reference gene primer amplification yielded estimated nucleated cell counts. Using immunoSEQ multiplex PCR, the repertoire was profiled, and TCRdb retains in-frame clones only, with some absent. For V, J and clone size, that table is used; D and trimming come from the DNA. Of under 95,000 clones listed, 70% to 80% are singletons. This chain links TRBV10-3 with TRBJ1-3; tentative D call: TRBD1 (5 bases). Sequenced input: peripheral blood. This TCR came from a man between 45 and 60 years old with active or convalescent COVID-19. CDR3 bases: TGTGCCATCACCGAGCGGGGCGCCGGAAACACCATATATTTT. This gives the protein CAITERGAGNTIYF.